This passage covers 19 T cell receptor beta chains from one sample sequenced in a study of early T cells in non-severe SARS-CoV-2 infection. TCRdb itself ran the 5' RACE reads through MiXCR, one entry per CDR3 protein. The sample yields more than 25,000 distinct CDR3 sequences, roughly 4.5% seen once. Sample: whole blood, taken at baseline. The source of these receptors is an adult who was a healthcare worker with PCR-confirmed SARS-CoV-2 infection or an uninfected control (not recorded which).

At least ten counts were recorded for this clonotype. For the CDR3, the DNA is TGCAGTGCTCCATCTCAGGGGGCAGGCTATGGCTACACCTTC. It specifies CSAPSQGAGYGYTF. The chain has TRBV20-1 and TRBJ1-2; 8 nucleotides align to TRBD1. The CDR3 consists of 14 residues. Germline V gene sequence: CDR1 DFQATT, CDR2 SNEGSKA (reference sequence). Germline trimming cut 5 bases from V and 4 bases from J; bases unmatched to any gene: 9.

There are a few counts of this clonotype. A much larger clone differs by one base, so this may be a read error. The genes are TRBV3-1 and TRBJ1-6; D is uncertain. The germline V gene has CDR1 LGHDT and CDR2 YNNKEL (reference sequence). This CDR3 spans 14 amino acids. V was clipped by 5 bases and J by 11 bases, with 16 bases between them. CDR3: CASSSVDVNPPLHF. DNA of the CDR3: TGTGCCAGCAGCTCCGTGGATGTCAATCCACCCCTCCACTTT.

The sample holds many counts of this clonotype. The V call is TRBV24-1, the J call TRBJ2-3; D gene uncertain. V lost 6 bases and J 3 bases, leaving 12 bases between the germline ends. This CDR3 has 14 amino acids. Germline assignment: CDR1 KGHDR and CDR2 SFDVKD. This chain's CDR3 is CATSNWVATDTQYF. The CDR3 DNA is TGTGCCACCAGTAATTGGGTTGCGACAGATACGCAGTATTTT.

In this sample, this clonotype turned up many times. This chain joins TRBV5-4 and TRBJ2-7; 9 bases are shared with TRBD1. Trimming cost V 6 bases and J 4 bases; bases outside gene matches: 8. There are 14 residues in the CDR3. Germline-derived CDR1 and CDR2 are SGHNT and YYREEE (reference sequence). CDR3 in DNA: TGTGCCAGCACCCTGGACAGGGGATATTACGAGCAGTACTTC. Protein product: CASTLDRGYYEQYF.

This clonotype was detected ten times or more. The chain recombines TRBV7-2 with TRBJ2-5; no firm D call. CDR3 length: 13 residues. Germline V lookup: CDR1 SGHTA, CDR2 FQGNSA. V dropped 4 bases and J dropped 3 bases, with 9 bases sitting between them. Here the CDR3 reads CASSSLWKETQYF. The CDR3 coding sequence is TGTGCCAGCAGCTCTCTTTGGAAAGAGACCCAGTACTTC. Combining the CDR3 with reference TRBV7-2 and TRBJ2-5 gives the whole variable domain GAGVSQSPSNKVTEKGKDVELRCDPISGHTALYWYRQSLGQGLEFLIYFQGNSAPDKSGLPSDRFSAERTGGSVSTLTIQRTQQEDSAVYLCASSSLWKETQYFGPGTRLLVL.

The chain joins TRBV2 to TRBJ1-5, with D tentatively TRBD1 (5 bases). Deletions cut 2 bases from V and 1 base from J, with 18 bases between. The CDR3 is made up of 18 amino acids. Germline loops: CDR1 SNHLY, CDR2 FYNNEI. In DNA, the CDR3 is TGTGCCAGCAGTGAACGGAGGCCGGGACGGTCGAGCAATCAGCCCCAGCATTTT. Translation: CASSERRPGRSSNQPQHF.

There are many counts of this clonotype. The chain couples TRBV5-6 to TRBJ2-2; D unresolved. CDR3 size: 13 residues. V shed 4 bases and J shed 1 base, with 5 bases lying between them. Germline CDR1 reads SGHDT; CDR2 reads YYEEEE. This CDR3 is CASSVRNTGELFF. CDR3 sequence (DNA): TGTGCCAGCAGCGTCAGGAACACCGGGGAGCTGTTTTTT.

This clonotype was seen at least ten times. The V call is TRBV7-3, the J call TRBJ2-1; D might be TRBD2 (7 bases). The CDR3 has 16 amino acids. The ends were cut back, 0 bases at V and 4 bases at J, with 13 bases in the middle. Germline values: CDR1 SGHTA, CDR2 FQGTGA. Written as DNA, the CDR3 is TGTGCCAGCAGCTTAACCTTTGCGGGGGCGTACAATGAGCAGTTCTTC. Protein sequence: CASSLTFAGAYNEQFF. The variable domain in full, with the rest retrieved from reference TRBV7-3 and TRBJ2-1, is GAGVSQTPSNKVTEKGKYVELRCDPISGHTALYWYRQSLGQGPEFLIYFQGTGAADDSGLPNDRFFAVRPEGSVSTLKIQRTERGDSAVYLCASSLTFAGAYNEQFFGPGTRLTVL.

This clonotype was seen many times. The chain joins TRBV4-3 to TRBJ2-7; 7 nucleotides agree with TRBD1. V shed 4 bases, J shed 2 bases, and the junction held 8 bases outside the gene matches. The CDR3 is made up of 15 amino acids. CDR1 is LGHNA and CDR2 is YSLEER in the germline V gene. DNA for the CDR3: TGCGCCAGCAGCCCAGGCTCCGGGACAGCCTACGAGCAGTACTTC. Its protein product is CASSPGSGTAYEQYF.

In this sample, this clonotype turned up many times. The chain couples TRBV12-3 or TRBV12-4 to TRBJ1-5; D uncertain. The CDR3 consists of 13 residues. The V end lost 1 base, the J end lost 1 base, and 2 bases lay between the germline ends. The CDR3 nucleotides are TGTGCCAGCAGTTTAGGAAGCAATCAGCCCCAGCATTTT. Protein product: CASSLGSNQPQHF.

This chain connects TRBV2 to TRBJ1-2; D gene ambiguous. The CDR3 consists of 14 residues. In germline, CDR1 is SNHLY, CDR2 FYNNEI. The ends were cut back, 4 bases at V and 8 bases at J, with 17 bases in the middle. Written as DNA, the CDR3 is TGTGCCAGCAGTGTTCCCCCAACCGGCTGGGGCTACACCTTC. This translates into CASSVPPTGWGYTF.

The table lists this clonotype with many counts. The gene calls are TRBV7-2 and TRBJ2-1; D is perhaps TRBD1 or TRBD2 (6 bases each). Germline CDR1 SGHTA, CDR2 FQGNSA. CDR3 size: 15 residues. Trimming left V 1 base short and J 10 bases short, with 17 bases between. CDR3 loop: CASSLVPEGGIEQFF. CDR3 sequence (DNA): TGTGCCAGCAGCTTAGTTCCCGAGGGGGGTATAGAGCAGTTCTTC. Looking up the rest from reference TRBV7-2 and TRBJ2-1 gives the full variable domain: GAGVSQSPSNKVTEKGKDVELRCDPISGHTALYWYRQSLGQGLEFLIYFQGNSAPDKSGLPSDRFSAERTGGSVSTLTIQRTQQEDSAVYLCASSLVPEGGIEQFFGPGTRLTVL.

This clonotype has ten or more counts. The gene calls are TRBV24-1 and TRBJ2-5; the D gene is possibly TRBD1 (6 bases). The length of the CDR3 is 15 residues. CDR1 and CDR2 from the germline V gene are KGHDR and SFDVKD. V was trimmed by 4 bases and J by 0 bases, leaving 11 bases between them. CDR3 protein: CATSDPDRYQETQYF. The CDR3 nucleotides read TGTGCCACCAGTGACCCGGACAGATACCAAGAGACCCAGTACTTC.

This clonotype appeared many times. The chain employs TRBV28 and TRBJ2-1; TRBD1 matches at 7 bases. In germline, CDR1 is MDHEN, CDR2 SYDVKM. Trimming took 4 bases from V and 3 from J; bases not matched to a gene: 12. The CDR3 has 17 residues. The CDR3 nucleotides read TGTGCCAGCAGTTCGCCACAGGGGAACGCCGACTACAATGAGCAGTTCTTC. Protein product: CASSSPQGNADYNEQFF.

Ten or more counts support this clonotype. This sequence joins TRBV7-2 and TRBJ2-5; D might be TRBD2 (6 bases). The V end was cut by 5 bases, the J end by 0 bases, with 10 bases between. The CDR3 is made up of 14 amino acids. CDR1 is SGHTA, CDR2 FQGNSA, per germline. CDR3 protein: CASSPGVYQETQYF. Here the CDR3 DNA reads TGTGCCAGCAGCCCGGGGGTCTACCAAGAGACCCAGTACTTC.

There are many counts of this clonotype. The V gene is TRBV20-1, the J gene TRBJ2-1; D gene unclear. The V and J ends lost 5 bases and 6 bases respectively, with 5 bases between them. The CDR3 has 10 amino acids. Germline values: CDR1 DFQATT, CDR2 SNEGSKA (reference sequence). In nucleotides, the CDR3 is TGCAGTGCTGGACGCAATGAGCAGTTCTTC. The encoded protein is CSAGRNEQFF.

The rearrangement uses TRBV7-9 and TRBJ1-4, with 9 bases fitting TRBD1. In germline, CDR1 is SEHNR, CDR2 FQNEAQ (reference sequence). This CDR3 comprises 15 residues. V gave up 5 bases and J gave up 3 bases; unmatched junction bases: 4. CDR3 sequence (DNA): TGTGCCAGCAGCACCGGGACAGGGTCTAATGAAAAACTGTTTTTT. Amino acid sequence: CASSTGTGSNEKLFF.

This clonotype appeared many times. The V call is TRBV7-9, the J call TRBJ1-1; D call uncertain. This CDR3 is 13 amino acids long. With 0 bases removed from V and 9 bases from J, the gap between germline ends came to 11 bases. Germline CDR1 is SEHNR and CDR2 is FQNEAQ (reference sequence). Here the CDR3 DNA reads TGTGCCAGCAGCTTAGCGTCGGCGGTTAAAGCTTTCTTT. Its protein is CASSLASAVKAFF.

This clonotype showed up many times. The chain joins TRBV4-2 to TRBJ2-7; 7 positions agree with TRBD1. Germline values: CDR1 LGHNA, CDR2 YNFKEQ. The J segment lost 6 bases and the V segment lost 4 bases, leaving 6 bases of the junction unmatched. The CDR3 consists of 13 residues. The CDR3 region is CASSPLTGAEQYF. The CDR3 nucleotides read TGTGCCAGCAGCCCGTTAACAGGGGCCGAGCAGTACTTC.